A selection of T cell receptor beta chains follows, all from one sample in a study of tissue T cells after allogeneic stem cell transplantation. The method was immunoSEQ multiplex PCR; TCRdb's version includes in-frame clones alone and lacks a portion of them. The table records over 25,000 clones, less than 90% of them present only once. The sequencing used blood, collected before transplantation. These receptor sequences come from a woman aged 18-49 years who later had graft-versus-host disease after an allogeneic stem cell transplant. Both conserved end residues are part of each CDR3. The order of the fields is V gene, clone size, D gene, J gene, CDR3 DNA, CDR3 protein. D genes are given only for firm matches. Clone size is not always given. Where it is, it says once, few, many or a class for expanded clones.

>TRBV11-3|.|.|TRBJ2-2
TGTGCCAGCAGCCCGAACACCGGGGAGCTGTTTTTT
CASSPNTGELFF
>TRBV12-3/TRBV12-4|.|.|TRBJ1-4
TGTGCCAGCGGAAAAACAGGGGAAAAACTGTTTTTT
CASGKTGEKLFF
>TRBV7-8|.|.|TRBJ1-1
TGTGCCAGCAGCTTATATGAGGGTTATGACACTGAAGCTTTCTTT
CASSLYEGYDTEAFF
>TRBV6-2/TRBV6-3|.|.|TRBJ2-2
TGTGCCAGCAGTTACCACGCGAACACCGGGGAGCTGTTTTTT
CASSYHANTGELFF
>TRBV9|.|.|TRBJ2-3
TGTGCCAGCAGCGCCAGTGGATTAGCGGAAGATACGCAGTATTTT
CASSASGLAEDTQYF
>TRBV9|.|.|TRBJ1-5
TGTGCCAGCAGCTCGGGGGATAGCAATCAGCCCCAGCATTTT
CASSSGDSNQPQHF
>TRBV10-3|.|TRBD2|TRBJ2-1
TGTGCCATCAGTGAGTCCGGCGGGAGCTACAATGAGCAGTTCTTC
CAISESGGSYNEQFF
>TRBV4-2|.|TRBD1|TRBJ2-7
TGTGCCAGCAGCCAAGCGCACATCTATGGGGACAGTAGAATCTACGAGCAGTACTTC
CASSQAHIYGDSRIYEQYF
>TRBV7-6|.|.|TRBJ1-6
TGTGCCAGCAGCTTAGGCTGGGGGGGGGATAATTCACCCCTCCACTTT
CASSLGWGGDNSPLHF
>TRBV7-9|once|.|TRBJ2-7
TGTGCCAGCAGCCTTGGGCCTTCGGCGCCATACGAGCAGTACTTC
CASSLGPSAPYEQYF
>TRBV11-2|few|.|TRBJ2-7
TGTGCCAGCAGGGCGGGACTGGGGAACTACGAGCAGTACTTC
CASRAGLGNYEQYF
>TRBV5-4|.|.|TRBJ2-3
TGTGCCAGCAGCTTGGAAGGGGGGAGCACAGATACGCAGTATTTT
CASSLEGGSTDTQYF
>TRBV27|.|TRBD2|TRBJ2-7
TGTGCCAGCAGTTTCAGCGGGAGGGCCTTCTCCTACGAGCAGTACTTC
CASSFSGRAFSYEQYF
>TRBV6-8|.|TRBD1|TRBJ2-5
TGTGCCAGCAGACAGGGGCAAGAGACCCAGTACTTC
CASRQGQETQYF
>TRBV11-2|.|.|TRBJ1-2
TGTGCCAGCAGACCAACAATCAGGCGCTATGGCTACACCTTC
CASRPTIRRYGYTF
>TRBV18|.|TRBD1|TRBJ2-7
TGTGCCAGCTCAATCGGACAGGGGGCGTACGAGCAGTACTTC
CASSIGQGAYEQYF
>TRBV27|once|.|TRBJ1-6
TGTGCCAGCACCCCCGACGGAGGGAGTTCACCCCTCCACTTT
CASTPDGGSSPLHF
>TRBV4-1|.|.|TRBJ2-4
TGCGCCAGCAGCCACCGACAGAGCCTAGCCAAAAACATTCAGTACTTC
CASSHRQSLAKNIQYF
>TRBV6-5|.|TRBD1|TRBJ1-2
TGTGCCAGCAGTTATGATGCGACAGGGAAAAACTATGGCTACACCTTC
CASSYDATGKNYGYTF
>TRBV5-4|once|TRBD2|TRBJ2-2
TGTGCCAGCAGCTTGCAGGCCGGGAGGGCCTCCGGGGAGCTGTTTTTT
CASSLQAGRASGELFF
>TRBV6-4|few|TRBD2|TRBJ2-3
TGTGCCAGCAGTGCTAGCGGGAGCACAGATACGCAGTATTTT
CASSASGSTDTQYF
>TRBV7-2|.|.|TRBJ2-4
TGTGCCAGCAGCCCCCGACTGACTGCGGCCAAAAACATTCAGTACTTC
CASSPRLTAAKNIQYF
>TRBV5-1|.|.|TRBJ2-1
TGCGCCAGCAGCTCGTACAGGGTCGGTAATGAGCAGTTCTTC
CASSSYRVGNEQFF
>TRBV5-4|.|.|TRBJ2-3
TGTGCCAGCAGCTTGGGGGGTGGCACAGATACGCAGTATTTT
CASSLGGGTDTQYF
>TRBV5-1|.|.|TRBJ1-4
TGCGCCAGCAGCTTGACTGGAGAGAATGAAAAACTGTTTTTT
CASSLTGENEKLFF
>TRBV7-6|.|.|TRBJ2-3
TGTGCCAGCAGCGGAGTTCCCACAGATACGCAGTATTTT
CASSGVPTDTQYF
>TRBV23-1|.|TRBD1|TRBJ1-5
TGCGCCAGCAGCGATGACAGTGGGGGCAACAGGGGACGTCAGCCCCAGCATTTT
CASSDDSGGNRGRQPQHF
>TRBV6-1|.|.|TRBJ2-5
TGTGCCAGCAGTGAAGCGCTGGGGACACAAGAGACCCAGTACTTC
CASSEALGTQETQYF
>TRBV30|once|.|TRBJ2-7
TGTGCCTGGAGTTGGGGGGCCGAGCAGTACTTC
CAWSWGAEQYF
>TRBV3-1/TRBV3-2|.|.|TRBJ1-1
TGTGCCAGCAGCCAAGGTGTTTCGTACACTGAAGCTTTCTTT
CASSQGVSYTEAFF
>TRBV7-3|.|TRBD2|TRBJ2-7
TGTGCCAGCAGCCCAGCGGGGGGCAGCTCCTACGAGCAGTACTTC
CASSPAGGSSYEQYF
>TRBV19|medium-sized|TRBD1|TRBJ1-5
TGTGCCAGTAGTATGGGACAGGGGATAGATCAGCCCCAGCATTTT
CASSMGQGIDQPQHF
>TRBV25-1|.|.|TRBJ1-4
TGTGCCAGCAGTGTGGGGACGGGCAAACTGTTTTTT
CASSVGTGKLFF
>TRBV2|.|.|TRBJ1-4
TGTGCCAGCAGTGGAGACGGGGGAACTCTGTTTTTT
CASSGDGGTLFF
>TRBV28|.|TRBD1|TRBJ1-6
TGTGCCAGCAGTTCGGGGACAGGGGTTAGATCACCCCTCCACTTT
CASSSGTGVRSPLHF
>TRBV5-5|.|.|TRBJ1-2
TGTGCCAGCAGCTTGGGGTCAGCCTATGGCTACACCTTC
CASSLGSAYGYTF
>TRBV7-9|.|.|TRBJ1-1
TGTGCCAGCAGTCGGGACGGAACCACTGAAGCTTTCTTT
CASSRDGTTEAFF
>TRBV19|.|.|TRBJ1-5
TGTGCCAGTAGAGGGGCAGGGCAGCCCCAGCATTTT
CASRGAGQPQHF
>TRBV5-1|.|TRBD1|TRBJ1-4
TGCGCCAGCAGCTCGGGACTGGACAGGGCGGGTGAAAAACTGTTTTTT
CASSSGLDRAGEKLFF
>TRBV29-1|once|.|TRBJ1-1
TGCAGCGTTTATCGGATGAACACTGAAGCTTTCTTT
CSVYRMNTEAFF
>TRBV5-1|.|TRBD1|TRBJ2-2
TGCGCCAGCAGCCCGACAGGGGGGAACACCGGGGAGCTGTTTTTT
CASSPTGGNTGELFF
>TRBV30|few|.|TRBJ1-5
TGTGCCTGGTGCAAGCCGGGAAAGGGTCAGCCCCAGCATTTT
CAWCKPGKGQPQHF
>TRBV24-1|.|.|TRBJ2-2
TGTGCCACCAGTGACGACTTGGGCCGAGACACCGGGGAGCTGTTTTTT
CATSDDLGRDTGELFF
>TRBV30|.|.|TRBJ1-2
TGTGCCTGGAAGGTGGCAGGCGGGCGATGGTATGGCTACACCTTC
CAWKVAGGRWYGYTF
>TRBV18|once|.|TRBJ2-1
TGTGCCAGCTCACCACAATGGGGCCACAATGAGCAGTTCTTC
CASSPQWGHNEQFF
>TRBV7-9|.|.|TRBJ2-3
TGTGCCAGCAGCTTAGGTCGCGGGGCCCCTTTGGATACGCAGTATTTT
CASSLGRGAPLDTQYF